The 29 T cell receptor beta chains in this list originate from one sample, sequenced in a study of HIV-infected patients and healthy controls. No cell fractionation was done, so the repertoire covers all unsorted peripheral blood T cells. cDNA was made from 400 to 500 ng RNA using alpha and beta constant primers. Separate chain-specific third strand synthesis with multiplexing indices produced the alpha and beta libraries. A single record per CDR3 protein comes from TCRdb applying MiXCR to the 5' RACE reads. The sample has approximately 11,000 distinct CDR3 sequences, around a tenth seen once. The sample in question was blood, obtained before antiretroviral therapy. All receptors derive from an adult with HIV infection. The donor label of this sample is uncertain.

The CDR3 is CSARPGAGANTGELFF. DNA of the CDR3: TGCAGTGCTAGACCCGGAGCGGGGGCCAACACCGGGGAGCTGTTTTTT. This chain joins TRBV20-1 and TRBJ2-2; 8 nucleotides align to TRBD2. Germline loops: CDR1 DFQATT, CDR2 SNEGSKA (reference sequence). V was clipped by 2 bases and J by 2 bases; unmatched bases: 7. The CDR3 runs to 16 residues.

V gene TRBV5-1 combines with J gene TRBJ2-1; TRBD2 aligns across 8 bases. V dropped 0 bases and J dropped 3; count of bases not matched to a gene: 2. The germline V gene encodes CDR1 SGHRS and CDR2 YFSETQ. This CDR3 comprises 15 residues. In DNA form, the CDR3 reads TGCGCCAGCAGCTTGGGACTAGCGATCTACAATGAGCAGTTCTTC. Amino acid sequence: CASSLGLAIYNEQFF. The full variable domain, in which reference TRBV5-1 and TRBJ2-1 provide the parts outside the CDR3, is KAGVTQTPRYLIKTRGQQVTLSCSPISGHRSVSWYQQTPGQGLQFLFEYFSETQRNKGNFPGRFSGRQFSNSRSEMNVSTLELGDSALYLCASSLGLAIYNEQFFGPGTRLTVL.

This clonotype was seen many times. The chain is built from TRBV20-1 and TRBJ1-5; D not resolved. Germline values: CDR1 DFQATT, CDR2 SNEGSKA (reference sequence). V lost 3 bases and J lost 0, with 15 bases in between. The CDR3 is 16 amino acids. This CDR3 is CSASGQLFNSNQPQHF. In DNA, the CDR3 is TGCAGTGCTAGCGGGCAGCTATTTAATAGCAATCAGCCCCAGCATTTT.

This clonotype was recorded at least ten times. The V gene is TRBV20-1, the J gene TRBJ2-3; the D gene is possibly TRBD2 (5 bases). Germline V gene sequence: CDR1 DFQATT, CDR2 SNEGSKA (reference sequence). Between the trimmed V and J ends, which lost 1 base and 4 bases, there was a span of 12 bases. CDR3 length equals 14 residues. CDR3 protein: CSARGGRGADTQYF. The CDR3 coding sequence is TGCAGTGCTAGAGGAGGGAGAGGCGCAGATACGCAGTATTTT.

This clonotype was counted ten times or more. The CDR3 loop is CASSLGDRYTEAFF. CDR3 DNA sequence: TGTGCCAGCAGCTTAGGAGACAGATACACTGAAGCTTTCTTT. The chain has TRBV11-3 and TRBJ1-1, with TRBD1 as a possible D gene (5 bases). The germline V gene has CDR1 SGHNT and CDR2 YENEEA. The V gene lost 1 base and the J gene lost 3 bases, with 9 bases spanning the gap. This CDR3 is built from 14 residues.

This clonotype was detected many times. The chain employs TRBV3-1 and TRBJ1-1; TRBD1 matches at 8 bases. V lost 3 bases to trimming and J lost 11 bases; unmatched junction nucleotides: 14. Per germline, CDR1 LGHDT and CDR2 YNNKEL (reference sequence). The CDR3 contains 15 residues. The CDR3 bases are TGTGCCAGCAGCCACTCCAGGACAGGGATTGAGGTGGCTTTCTTT. Translation: CASSHSRTGIEVAFF.

This clonotype was seen many times. The rearrangement links TRBV12-3 or TRBV12-4 to TRBJ2-7, with D perhaps TRBD2 (5 bases). This CDR3 has 14 amino acids. V was cut by 1 base and J by 7 bases, with 14 bases left in between. The chain's CDR3 is CASSLGGPRGEQYF. The CDR3 region has the DNA TGTGCCAGCAGTTTAGGAGGGCCCCGGGGAGAGCAGTACTTC.

In its sample, this clonotype was seen a few times. This chain joins TRBV5-5 and TRBJ1-6, with D hard to call. The CDR3 is made up of 13 amino acids. With 2 bases removed from V and 9 bases from J, the gap between germline ends came to 9 bases. The germline CDR1 and CDR2 sequences are SGHKS and YYEKEE (reference sequence). The chain's CDR3 is CASSFQSTSPLHF. As DNA, the CDR3 is TGTGCCAGCAGCTTCCAATCGACTTCACCCCTCCACTTT.

At least ten counts were recorded for this clonotype. The chain employs TRBV5-1 and TRBJ2-5; TRBD1 or TRBD2 may be the D gene (5 bases each). Germline V lookup: CDR1 SGHRS, CDR2 YFSETQ. With 5 bases removed from V and 5 bases from J, the gap between germline ends came to 13 bases. The CDR3 sequence is 13 residues long. CDR3 DNA: TGCGCCAGCAGGACCGGGGCTAGGGAGACCCAGTACTTC. Its protein is CASRTGARETQYF.

This clonotype was seen ten or more times. J is TRBJ2-2 and V is TRBV7-6; D is uncertain. V lost 5 bases to trimming and J lost 3 bases, with 10 bases between them. There are 14 residues in the CDR3. The germline V gene encodes CDR1 SGHVS and CDR2 FNYEAQ. CDR3 loop: CASSPYMYTGELFF. The DNA of the CDR3 is TGTGCCAGCAGCCCCTACATGTACACCGGGGAGCTGTTTTTT.

The J gene is TRBJ2-3, the V gene TRBV7-3; D gene ambiguous. Per the germline V gene, CDR1 is SGHTA and CDR2 is FQGTGA. V was cut by 3 bases and J by 2 bases, with 6 bases left in between. The CDR3 contains 13 residues. The CDR3 is CASSFGFTDTQYF. CDR3 nucleotides: TGTGCCAGCAGCTTCGGATTCACAGATACGCAGTATTTT.

This clonotype was detected ten times or more. The chain employs TRBV7-9 and TRBJ2-3; either TRBD1 or TRBD2 may fit D (5 bases each). V lost 4 bases to trimming and J lost 6 bases, with 17 bases between them. The CDR3 spans 15 residues. Germline assignment: CDR1 SEHNR and CDR2 FQNEAQ (reference sequence). The CDR3 loop reads CASSWTGTVKDTQYF. For the CDR3, the DNA is TGTGCCAGCAGCTGGACCGGGACGGTAAAGGATACGCAGTATTTT.

To note about this clonotype: A single base separates this from a much larger clone, so it may be a read error. The gene calls are TRBV27 and TRBJ2-7; D perhaps matches TRBD1 (5 bases). The germline V and J ends were trimmed by 3 bases and 3 bases, with 9 bases remaining between them. This CDR3 has 13 amino acids. Germline V CDR1 and CDR2: MNHEY, SMNVEV (reference sequence). The CDR3 region has the DNA TGTGCCAGCAGTTTCGACAGCCACTACGAGCAGTACTTC. Its translation: CASSFDSHYEQYF.

Judged by abundance, this clonotype is medium-sized (0.01 to 0.1%). V gene TRBV5-6 combines with J gene TRBJ2-7; either TRBD1 or TRBD2 may fit D (5 bases each). V dropped 4 bases and J dropped 5 bases, with 19 bases sitting between them. The CDR3 contains 15 residues. Germline loops: CDR1 SGHDT, CDR2 YYEEEE. The DNA of the CDR3 is TGTGCCAGCAGCCTCGGGACGACCAAAAGCCACGAGCAGTACTTC. This sequence encodes CASSLGTTKSHEQYF.

By frequency in the sample, this clonotype is medium-sized. The chain is built from TRBV27 and TRBJ2-3, with unresolved D. The CDR3 contains 11 residues. Germline V CDR1 and CDR2: MNHEY, SMNVEV (reference sequence). Between the trimmed V and J ends, which lost 2 bases and 4 bases, there was a span of 1 base. This CDR3 is CASSLADTQYF. The DNA of the CDR3 is TGTGCCAGCAGTTTAGCAGATACGCAGTATTTT.

This clonotype was recorded a few times. The CDR3 here is CASKLASGAPSPPDTQYF. The CDR3, as DNA: TGTGCCAGCAAATTGGCTAGCGGGGCGCCCAGTCCCCCAGATACGCAGTATTTT. This chain uses TRBV2 with TRBJ2-3, with TRBD2 identical over 9 bases. CDR1 and CDR2 (germline): SNHLY, FYNNEI. The V gene end was trimmed by 7 bases and the J gene end by 4 bases; junction bases not matched to a gene: 18. This CDR3 has 18 residues.

This clonotype was detected ten times or more. The chain carries TRBV6-6 and TRBJ2-7; 15 bases fit TRBD2. CDR3 size: 15 residues. V lost 6 bases, J lost 6 bases, and 6 bases stayed unmatched. Germline CDR1 MNHNY, CDR2 SVGAGI (reference sequence). CDR3 amino acids: CASSDGTSGRTEQYF. The CDR3 nucleotides read TGTGCCAGCAGCGACGGGACTAGCGGGAGGACCGAGCAGTACTTC.

In its sample, this clonotype was seen many times. The V gene is TRBV27, the J gene TRBJ2-1, with 10 bases fitting TRBD1. This CDR3 contains 14 residues. CDR1 is MNHEY and CDR2 is SMNVEV in the germline V gene (reference sequence). With V trimmed by 6 bases and J by 1 base, 0 bases remained unmatched. CDR3 region: CASRGQGSYNEQFF. The CDR3, as DNA: TGTGCCAGCAGGGGACAGGGGTCCTACAATGAGCAGTTCTTC.

This clonotype was seen at least ten times. The gene calls are TRBV9 and TRBJ2-1; a weak D match, TRBD2 (5 bases). V lost 0 bases and J 2 bases, leaving 9 bases between the germline ends. There are 15 residues in the CDR3. CDR1 and CDR2 from the germline V gene are SGDLS and YYNGEE. The CDR3 sequence: CASSVVARTYNEQFF. CDR3 sequence (DNA): TGTGCCAGCAGCGTAGTAGCGCGAACCTACAATGAGCAGTTCTTC.

The rearrangement joins TRBV7-8 to TRBJ2-3; 8 bases line up with TRBD2. V lost 5 bases to trimming and J lost 7 bases; unmatched junction nucleotides: 2. Germline loops: CDR1 SGHVS, CDR2 FQNEAQ. The CDR3 extends over 12 amino acids. In nucleotides, the CDR3 is TGTGCCAGCAGCGAGCGGGGGTATACGCAGTATTTT. It is translated as CASSERGYTQYF.

This clonotype was observed many times. The rearrangement uses TRBV20-1 and TRBJ1-1; 7 nucleotides match TRBD1. This CDR3 has 14 residues. CDR1 and CDR2 (germline): DFQATT, SNEGSKA (reference sequence). Trimming took 3 bases from V and 5 from J; bases not matched to a gene: 9. The CDR3 nucleotides read TGCAGTGCTAGTCACCAGGGGGGAAAAACTGAAGCTTTCTTT. Translating it yields CSASHQGGKTEAFF.

Many counts were recorded for this clonotype. The chain carries TRBV20-1 and TRBJ2-1; TRBD2 agrees at 14 bases. This CDR3 is 14 amino acids long. V was clipped by 4 bases and J by 7 bases; unmatched bases: 3. Germline CDR1 DFQATT, CDR2 SNEGSKA (reference sequence). CDR3 nucleotide sequence: TGCAGTGCTATCGGGACTAGCGGGAGAAATGAGCAGTTCTTC. This translates into CSAIGTSGRNEQFF.

V usage is TRBV30 and J usage is TRBJ2-3; no firm D call. V shed 2 bases and J shed 7 bases, with 10 bases lying between them. CDR3 length: 12 residues. Germline assignment: CDR1 GTSNPN and CDR2 SVGIG (reference sequence). CDR3 bases: TGTGCCTGGAGTATTCTGTTGAATACGCAGTATTTT. Protein: CAWSILLNTQYF.

This clonotype has a count of ten or more. The chain has TRBV6-5 and TRBJ2-7; no clear D gene. Germline CDR1 is MNHEY and CDR2 is SVGAGI. Trimming pared 0 bases from V and 3 bases from J, leaving 6 bases between. The CDR3 runs to 13 residues. The CDR3 sequence: CASSYSTDYEQYF. CDR3 in DNA: TGTGCCAGCAGTTACTCGACCGACTACGAGCAGTACTTC.

The sample holds many counts of this clonotype. The chain recombines TRBV28 with TRBJ2-5; TRBD1 might be the D (6 bases). Deletions cut 6 bases from V and 5 bases from J, with 16 bases between. This CDR3 is 14 amino acids long. Germline CDR1 reads MDHEN; CDR2 reads SYDVKM. CDR3 bases: TGTGCCAGCAGCCTATACAGGGTCGCGGAGACCCAGTACTTC. This gives the protein CASSLYRVAETQYF.

V usage is TRBV12-3 or TRBV12-4 and J usage is TRBJ2-3, with 7 bases aligning to TRBD1. This CDR3 is 14 amino acids long. V lost 6 bases and J lost 0; bases outside the gene matches: 3. CDR3 protein: CASSQTGSTDTQYF. DNA of the CDR3: TGTGCCAGCAGCCAGACAGGGAGCACAGATACGCAGTATTTT.

This clonotype has more than one count but fewer than ten. The rearrangement joins TRBV18 to TRBJ1-1, with TRBD1 matching over 7 bases. The CDR3 has 14 amino acids. The V gene's germline CDR1 is KGHSH and CDR2 LQKENI. Trimming at V came to 5 bases and at J to 8 bases, leaving 11 bases not matched to a gene. CDR3 sequence (DNA): TGTGCCAGCTCAACAGCGAATCCGGGACAGGAAGCTTTCTTT. It codes for CASSTANPGQEAFF.

The chain has TRBV14 and TRBJ1-4, with 7 bases matching TRBD1. After removal of 6 bases from V and 7 bases from J, the junction contained 11 bases not matched to a gene. The germline gives CDR1 SGHDN, CDR2 FVKESK. CDR3 length: 15 amino acids. The CDR3 is CASRPRQGRSEKLFF. The CDR3 bases are TGTGCCAGCAGACCGCGACAGGGAAGGAGTGAAAAACTGTTTTTT.

This clonotype is labeled as medium-sized. The rearrangement uses TRBV19 and TRBJ1-3; D unresolved. Trimming removed 0 bases at V and 0 bases at J, with 15 bases between. CDR1 LNHDA and CDR2 SQIVND come from the germline V gene (reference sequence). This CDR3 is 18 amino acids long. The CDR3 nucleotides are TGTGCCAGTAGTATAGAGATGGACGTAGCGAGCTCTGGAAACACCATATATTTT. As protein: CASSIEMDVASSGNTIYF.